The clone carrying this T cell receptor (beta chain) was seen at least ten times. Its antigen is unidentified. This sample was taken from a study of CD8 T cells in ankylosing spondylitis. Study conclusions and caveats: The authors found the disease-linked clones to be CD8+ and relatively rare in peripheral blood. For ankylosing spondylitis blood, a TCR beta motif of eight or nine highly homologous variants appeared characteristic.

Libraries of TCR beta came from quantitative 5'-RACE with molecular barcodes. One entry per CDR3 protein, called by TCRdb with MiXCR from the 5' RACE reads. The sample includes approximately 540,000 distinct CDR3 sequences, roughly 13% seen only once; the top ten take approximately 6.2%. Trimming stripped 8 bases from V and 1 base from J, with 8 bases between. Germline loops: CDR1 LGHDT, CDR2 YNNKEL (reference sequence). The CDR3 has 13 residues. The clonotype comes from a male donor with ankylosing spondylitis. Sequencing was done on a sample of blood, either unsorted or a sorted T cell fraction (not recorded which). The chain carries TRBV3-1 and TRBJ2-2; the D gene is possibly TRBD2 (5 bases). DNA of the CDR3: TGTGCCAGCCAACTAGTGAACACCGGGGAGCTGTTTTTT. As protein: CASQLVNTGELFF.